The 13 T cell receptor beta chains below were found in one sample sequenced in a study of blood T cell repertoires in COVID-19. Data came from immunoSEQ multiplex PCR; TCRdb stores just in-frame clones and leaves some out. Here the sample spans around 220,000 clones, 85% to 90% being singletons. The sequenced sample consisted of PBMCs or T cells enriched from blood (not recorded which). Every receptor here comes from a man younger than 40 who had been exposed to COVID-19.

For this clone: The identical CDR3 is also encoded by other nucleotide sequences in the sample. The V and J genes are TRBV7-2 and TRBJ1-1, with 7 bases identical to TRBD1. The length of the CDR3 is 16 residues. Germline values: CDR1 SGHTA, CDR2 FQGNSA. V gave up 0 bases and J gave up 2 bases; unmatched junction bases: 6. CDR3 loop: CASSLALGGGNTEAFF. CDR3 nucleotides: TGTGCCAGCAGCTTAGCGCTAGGAGGGGGCAACACTGAAGCTTTCTTT.

The CDR3 spells CASSLPTDTGELFF. CDR3 sequence (DNA): TGTGCCAGCAGTCTCCCAACAGACACCGGGGAGCTGTTTTTT. The chain recombines TRBV27 with TRBJ2-2; D not certain. CDR3 length: 14 residues. The V gene lost 5 bases and the J gene lost 3 bases, with 10 bases spanning the gap. Germline-derived CDR1 and CDR2 are MNHEY and SMNVEV (reference sequence).

This rearrangement joins TRBV19 to TRBJ1-6; possible D gene TRBD1, 6 bases. The CDR3 sequence is 13 residues long. Between the trimmed V and J ends, which lost 10 bases and 10 bases, there was a span of 17 bases. Germline V gene lookup returns CDR1 LNHDA and CDR2 SQIVND (reference sequence). CDR3 DNA: TGTGCCACCTCGGGGGGCTCAGTCTCACCCCTCCACTTT. It translates to CATSGGSVSPLHF.

The chain carries TRBV2 and TRBJ2-7, with D possibly being TRBD2 (6 bases). The length of the CDR3 is 13 residues. The germline gives CDR1 SNHLY, CDR2 FYNNEI. Trimming removed 6 bases at V and 5 bases at J, with 14 bases between. The CDR3 spells CASREDGGNEQYF. DNA of the CDR3: TGTGCCAGCAGGGAGGACGGAGGGAACGAGCAGTACTTC.

This rearrangement joins TRBV4-2 to TRBJ1-4; no reliable D call. Looked up from germline, CDR1 is LGHNA and CDR2 is YNFKEQ. CDR3 length equals 15 residues. Between the trimmed V and J ends, which lost 1 base and 8 bases, there was a span of 14 bases. The CDR3 sequence is CASSQVGLGEEKLFF. CDR3 coding DNA: TGTGCCAGCAGCCAAGTAGGCCTCGGGGAAGAAAAACTGTTTTTT.

Here the CDR3 reads CSGLNGGAANTGELFF. The CDR3 DNA reads TGCAGCGGATTAAACGGGGGGGCCGCGAACACCGGGGAGCTGTTTTTT. The chain recombines TRBV29-1 with TRBJ2-2; 8 bases align to TRBD2. Looked up from germline, CDR1 is SQVTM and CDR2 is ANQGSEA. The CDR3 is made up of 16 amino acids. Trimming removed 7 bases from V and 0 bases from J; junction bases left unmatched: 10.

The chain is built from TRBV6-5 and TRBJ1-3; D might be TRBD1 (5 bases). Germline CDR1 and CDR2: MNHEY and SVGAGI. V was clipped by 6 bases and J by 4 bases, with 16 bases between them. CDR3 size: 15 residues. CDR3 sequence (DNA): TGTGCCAGCAGGTCCCAGGGATCTTCAGGAAACACCATATATTTT. Protein product: CASRSQGSSGNTIYF.

This chain joins TRBV4-1 and TRBJ1-3, with a tentative D call TRBD1 (6 bases). The CDR3 loop spans 17 amino acids. CDR1 is MGHRA and CDR2 is YSYEKL in the germline V gene. V was shortened by 1 base and J by 3 bases, with 16 bases between the two germline ends. DNA for the CDR3: TGCGCCAGCAGCCAAGCATTCCTGAGGGGGAATGGAAACACCATATATTTT. The encoded protein is CASSQAFLRGNGNTIYF.

The chain couples TRBV19 to TRBJ2-7, with 7 bases aligning to TRBD2. The trim removed 2 bases at V and 6 bases at J, leaving 10 bases unmatched. CDR3 length equals 15 residues. CDR1 and CDR2 from the germline V gene are LNHDA and SQIVND (reference sequence). The CDR3 protein is CASSISSGPGLEQYF. CDR3 bases: TGTGCCAGTAGTATATCTAGCGGACCGGGCCTCGAGCAGTACTTC. Full variable domain (rest looked up from reference TRBV19 and TRBJ2-7): DGGITQSPKYLFRKEGQNVTLSCEQNLNHDAMYWYRQDPGQGLRLIYYSQIVNDFQKGDIAEGYSVSREKKESFPLTVTSAQKNPTAFYLCASSISSGPGLEQYFGPGTRLTVT.

This clone was detected once. This chain joins TRBV23-1 and TRBJ1-2; TRBD1 aligns across 8 bases. TRBV23-1 is an ORF, and what it does is uncertain. Trimming took 0 bases from V and 0 from J; bases not matched to a gene: 6. This CDR3 contains 17 residues. Here the CDR3 reads CASSQSVWGQANYGYTF. The CDR3 bases are TGCGCCAGCAGTCAATCGGTTTGGGGACAGGCTAACTATGGCTACACCTTC.

This clone was counted between two and nine times. CDR3: CASSLSPGLSNEKLFF. The CDR3 DNA is TGTGCCAGCAGCTTAAGCCCGGGGTTGTCTAATGAAAAACTGTTTTTT. The V and J genes are TRBV7-6 and TRBJ1-4; D is ambiguous. Trimming took off 2 bases at V and 3 bases at J, with 13 bases between the two ends. Germline CDR1 SGHVS, CDR2 FNYEAQ. The CDR3 covers 16 residues.

This chain uses TRBV10-3 with TRBJ1-4; the D gene is possibly TRBD1 (6 bases). Germline lookup yields CDR1 ENHRY and CDR2 SYGVKD. V was trimmed by 0 bases and J by 5 bases, leaving 10 bases between them. The CDR3 spans 15 residues. CDR3: CAISESTGENEKLFF. Written as DNA, the CDR3 is TGTGCCATCAGTGAGTCGACAGGCGAAAATGAAAAACTGTTTTTT.

This clone was counted between two and nine times. The CDR3, as DNA: TGTGCCAGCAGTGAGTGGGGAGGGGGTAATGAAAAACTGTTTTTT. It is translated as CASSEWGGGNEKLFF. The V call is TRBV6-1, the J call TRBJ1-4; D is perhaps TRBD1 (6 bases). The CDR3 runs to 15 residues. The V gene lost 3 bases and the J gene lost 4 bases, with 12 bases spanning the gap. Germline CDR1 is MNHNS and CDR2 is SASEGT.